These 4 T cell receptor beta chains were all obtained from the same sample, sequenced in a study of T-cell reconstitution after alpha-beta-depleted transplantation in children (dated by TCRdb to 2016 to 2017). The library came from PCR. Instrument used: Illumina HiSeq 2500. Molecular barcoding was employed in the preparation of TCR libraries, with unique molecular identifiers being used to normalize TCRbeta repertoire quantification. Using fastp at Q25 and MiXCR, TCRdb reprocessed the public reads and kept productive beta chains. Each entry merges the rows of one CDR3 protein and shows their most common DNA and genes. The sample yields some 590,000 distinct CDR3 sequences; about 10% were counted once. The leading ten clones occupy less than 5% of the sample. The sample consisted of PBMCs from the stem cell graft donor, taken from the stem cell graft. These receptors all stem from a human donor who donated a stem cell graft to a child with acute myeloid leukemia.

This clonotype appeared many times. The V and J genes are TRBV12-3 or TRBV12-4 and TRBJ2-3, with D hard to call. The CDR3 is 11 residues long. Trimming pared 1 base from V and 5 bases from J, leaving 1 base between. CDR3 nucleotides: TGTGCCAGCAGTTTAGAAGATACGCAGTATTTT. Translated: CASSLEDTQYF.

This clonotype was detected a few times. V usage is TRBV5-1 and J usage is TRBJ2-1; unclear D gene. Per germline, CDR1 SGHRS and CDR2 YFSETQ. CDR3 length: 15 residues. Trimming shortened V by 4 bases and J by 7 bases, and 18 bases separated the two germline ends. Written as DNA, the CDR3 is TGCGCCAGCAGCCTGGCCGTGACTCCCGGGAATGAGCAGTTCTTC. Its translation: CASSLAVTPGNEQFF.

The genes are TRBV7-3 and TRBJ2-1; TRBD2 is a possible D gene (6 bases). The CDR3 totals 15 residues. Trimming cost V 5 bases and J 5 bases, with 16 bases left between them. Looked up from germline, CDR1 is SGHTA and CDR2 is FQGTGA. CDR3 residues: CASSPGTGPNNEQFF. CDR3 bases: TGTGCCAGCAGCCCCGGGACTGGACCTAACAATGAGCAGTTCTTC.

This clonotype came up many times. J is TRBJ2-5 and V is TRBV7-2; possible D gene TRBD2, 6 bases. This CDR3 comprises 17 residues. Trimming removed 2 bases at V and 1 base at J, with 17 bases between. CDR1 is SGHTA, CDR2 FQGNSA, per germline. CDR3 region: CASSLYPGGLIQETQYF. CDR3 coding DNA: TGTGCCAGCAGCTTATACCCCGGGGGTCTCATCCAAGAGACCCAGTACTTC. Supplemented by reference TRBV7-2 and TRBJ2-5, the full variable domain reads GAGVSQSPSNKVTEKGKDVELRCDPISGHTALYWYRQSLGQGLEFLIYFQGNSAPDKSGLPSDRFSAERTGGSVSTLTIQRTQQEDSAVYLCASSLYPGGLIQETQYFGPGTRLLVL.